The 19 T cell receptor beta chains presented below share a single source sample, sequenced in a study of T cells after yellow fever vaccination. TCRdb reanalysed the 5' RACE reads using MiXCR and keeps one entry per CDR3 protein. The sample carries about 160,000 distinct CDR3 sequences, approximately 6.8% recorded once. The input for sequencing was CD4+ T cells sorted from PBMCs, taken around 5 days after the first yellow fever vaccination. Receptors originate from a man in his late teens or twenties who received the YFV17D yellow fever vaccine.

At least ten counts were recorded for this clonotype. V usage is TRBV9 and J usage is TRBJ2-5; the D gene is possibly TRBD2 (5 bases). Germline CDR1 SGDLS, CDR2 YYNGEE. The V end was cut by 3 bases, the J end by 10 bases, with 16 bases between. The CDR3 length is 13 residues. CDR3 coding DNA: TGTGCCAGCAGCGGTGACTCCGCCGGGGACCAGTACTTC. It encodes CASSGDSAGDQYF.

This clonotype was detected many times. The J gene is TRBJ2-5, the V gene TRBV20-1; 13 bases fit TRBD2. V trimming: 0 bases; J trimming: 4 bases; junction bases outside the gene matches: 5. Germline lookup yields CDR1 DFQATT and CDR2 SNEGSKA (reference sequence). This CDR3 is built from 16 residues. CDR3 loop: CSARDTSGGAAETQYF. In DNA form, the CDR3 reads TGCAGTGCTAGAGATACTAGCGGGGGGGCCGCAGAGACCCAGTACTTC.

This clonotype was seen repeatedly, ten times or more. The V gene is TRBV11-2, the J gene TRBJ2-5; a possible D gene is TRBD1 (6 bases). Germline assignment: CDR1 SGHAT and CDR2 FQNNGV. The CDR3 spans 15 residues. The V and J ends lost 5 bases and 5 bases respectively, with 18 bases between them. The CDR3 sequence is CASSPTGSRWETQYF. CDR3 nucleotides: TGTGCCAGCAGCCCGACAGGCTCCCGCTGGGAGACCCAGTACTTC.

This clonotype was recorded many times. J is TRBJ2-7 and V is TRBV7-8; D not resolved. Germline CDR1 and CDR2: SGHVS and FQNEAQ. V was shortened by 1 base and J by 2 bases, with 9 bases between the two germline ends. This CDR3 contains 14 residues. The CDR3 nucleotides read TGTGCCAGCAGCTTAGAGGCCAGTACCTACGAGCAGTACGTC. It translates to CASSLEASTYEQYV.

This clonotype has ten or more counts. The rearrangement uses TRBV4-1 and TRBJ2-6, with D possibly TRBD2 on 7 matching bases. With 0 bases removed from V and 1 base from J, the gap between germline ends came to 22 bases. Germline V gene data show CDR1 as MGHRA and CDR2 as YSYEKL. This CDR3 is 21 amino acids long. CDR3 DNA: TGCGCCAGCAGCCAAGATTTTCGGGGGGCGCGGCTATCTTCTGGGGCCAACGTCCTGACTTTC. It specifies CASSQDFRGARLSSGANVLTF.

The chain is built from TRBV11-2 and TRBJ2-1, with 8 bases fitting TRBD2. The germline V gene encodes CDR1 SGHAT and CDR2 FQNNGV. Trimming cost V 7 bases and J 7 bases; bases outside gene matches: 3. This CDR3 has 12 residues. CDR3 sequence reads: CASNREGNEQFF. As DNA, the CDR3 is TGTGCCAGCAACCGGGAGGGGAATGAGCAGTTCTTC.

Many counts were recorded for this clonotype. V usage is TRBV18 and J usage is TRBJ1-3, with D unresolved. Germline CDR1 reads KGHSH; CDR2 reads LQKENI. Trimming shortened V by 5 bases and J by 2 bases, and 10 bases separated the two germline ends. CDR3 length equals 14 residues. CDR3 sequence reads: CASSKSAAGNTIYF. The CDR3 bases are TGTGCCAGCTCAAAGTCCGCGGCTGGAAACACCATATATTTT.

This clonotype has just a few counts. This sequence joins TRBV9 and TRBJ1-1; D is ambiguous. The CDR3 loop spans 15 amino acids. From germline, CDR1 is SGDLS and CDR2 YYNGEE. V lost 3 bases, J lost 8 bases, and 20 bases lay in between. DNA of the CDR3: TGTGCCAGCAGCGGTCAGGTGGCAGGTGTCGTGGAAGCTTTCTTT. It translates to CASSGQVAGVVEAFF.

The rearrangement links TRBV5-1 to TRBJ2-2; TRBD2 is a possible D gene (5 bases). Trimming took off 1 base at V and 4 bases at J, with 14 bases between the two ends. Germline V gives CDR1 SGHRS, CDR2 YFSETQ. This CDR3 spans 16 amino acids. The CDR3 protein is CASSLNSPRGTGELFF. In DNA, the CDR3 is TGCGCCAGCAGCTTGAATAGTCCTCGGGGCACCGGGGAGCTGTTTTTT.

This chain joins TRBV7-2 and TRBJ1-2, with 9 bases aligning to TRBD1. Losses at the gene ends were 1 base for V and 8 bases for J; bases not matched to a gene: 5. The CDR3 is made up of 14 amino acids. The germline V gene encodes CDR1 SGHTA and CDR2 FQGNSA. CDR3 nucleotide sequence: TGTGCCAGCAGCTTAGGAGGACAGGGGAGAGGCTACACCTTC. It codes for CASSLGGQGRGYTF.

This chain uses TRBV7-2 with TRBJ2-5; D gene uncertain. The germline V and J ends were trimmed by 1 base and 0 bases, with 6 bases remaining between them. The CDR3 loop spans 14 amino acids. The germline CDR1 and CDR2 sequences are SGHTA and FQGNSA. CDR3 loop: CASSLVSNQETQYF. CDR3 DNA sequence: TGTGCCAGCAGCTTAGTCTCCAACCAAGAGACCCAGTACTTC.

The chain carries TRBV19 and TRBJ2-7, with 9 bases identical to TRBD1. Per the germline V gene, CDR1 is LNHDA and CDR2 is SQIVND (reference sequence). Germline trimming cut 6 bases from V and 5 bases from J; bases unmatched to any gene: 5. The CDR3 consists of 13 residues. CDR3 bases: TGTGCCAGTAGAAACACAGGGGGCAACGAGCAGTACTTC. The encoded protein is CASRNTGGNEQYF.

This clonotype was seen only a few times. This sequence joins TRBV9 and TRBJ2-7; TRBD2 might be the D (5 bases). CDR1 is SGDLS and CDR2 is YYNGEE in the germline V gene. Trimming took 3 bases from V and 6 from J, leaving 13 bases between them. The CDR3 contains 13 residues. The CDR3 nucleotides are TGTGCCAGCAGCGGATCTCAGGCGGGCGAGCAGTACTTC. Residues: CASSGSQAGEQYF. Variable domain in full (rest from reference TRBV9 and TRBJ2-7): DSGVTQTPKHLITATGQRVTLRCSPRSGDLSVYWYQQSLDQGLQFLIQYYNGEERAKGNILERFSAQQFPDLHSELNLSSLELGDSALYFCASSGSQAGEQYFGPGTRLTVT.

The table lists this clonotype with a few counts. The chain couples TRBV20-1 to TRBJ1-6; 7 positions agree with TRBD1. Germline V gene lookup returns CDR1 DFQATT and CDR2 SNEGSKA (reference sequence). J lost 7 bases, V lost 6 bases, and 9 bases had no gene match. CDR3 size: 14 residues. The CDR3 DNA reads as TGCAGTGCAGCGACAGGGTCAAGCAATTCACCCCTCCACTTT. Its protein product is CSAATGSSNSPLHF.

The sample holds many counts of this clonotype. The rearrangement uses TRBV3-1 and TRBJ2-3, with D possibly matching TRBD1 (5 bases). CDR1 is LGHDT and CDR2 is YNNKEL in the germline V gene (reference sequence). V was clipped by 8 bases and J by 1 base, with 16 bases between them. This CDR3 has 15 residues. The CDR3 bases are TGTGCCAGCTCTTTGGGGCCGTCCGGCACAGATACGCAGTATTTT. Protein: CASSLGPSGTDTQYF.

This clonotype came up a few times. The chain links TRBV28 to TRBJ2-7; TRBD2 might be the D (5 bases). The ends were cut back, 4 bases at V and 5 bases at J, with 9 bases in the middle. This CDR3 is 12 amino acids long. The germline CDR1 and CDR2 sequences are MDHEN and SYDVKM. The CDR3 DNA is TGTGCCAGCAGTTCAACTAGAAACGAGCAGTACGTC. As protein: CASSSTRNEQYV.

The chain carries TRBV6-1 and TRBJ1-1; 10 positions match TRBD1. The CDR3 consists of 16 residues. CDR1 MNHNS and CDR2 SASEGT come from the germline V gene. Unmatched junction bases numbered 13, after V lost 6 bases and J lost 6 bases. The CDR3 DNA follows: TGTGCCAGCAGCCACGGGACAGGGGTTCGTGGGCCTGAAGCTTTCTTT. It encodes CASSHGTGVRGPEAFF.

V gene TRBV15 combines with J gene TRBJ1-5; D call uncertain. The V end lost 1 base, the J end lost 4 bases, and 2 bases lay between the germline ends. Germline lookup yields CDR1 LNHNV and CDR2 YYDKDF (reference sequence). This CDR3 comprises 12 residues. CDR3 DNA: TGTGCCACCAGCAGAGTAAATCAGCCCCAGCATTTT. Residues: CATSRVNQPQHF.

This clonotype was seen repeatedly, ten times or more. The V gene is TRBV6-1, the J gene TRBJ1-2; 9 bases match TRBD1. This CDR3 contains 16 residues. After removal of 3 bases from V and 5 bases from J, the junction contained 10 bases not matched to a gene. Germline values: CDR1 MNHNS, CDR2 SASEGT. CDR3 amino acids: CASSEPGQGASYGYTF. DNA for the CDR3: TGTGCCAGCAGTGAGCCGGGACAGGGAGCCAGTTATGGCTACACCTTC.